This entry describes one T cell receptor beta chain. Its matching antigen is unknown. Clones were sequenced by immunoSEQ multiplex PCR, and TCRdb holds only the in-frame ones, with some missing. The sample lists about 150,000 clones; approximately 86% were seen once. The entry originates in a study of T cell responses to AZD1222 COVID-19 vaccine. Germline values: CDR1 LNHDA, CDR2 SQIVND (reference sequence). This CDR3 contains 14 residues. V lost 5 bases to trimming and J lost 0 bases, with 10 bases between them. Study-level results: Dominant CD4 TCR responses targeted spike regions 160-218 and 743-854. Reportedly, nearly half the spike-specific TCRs target unmutated variant regions. Donors were mostly white British, more females; clonal diversity possibly underestimated.

V usage is TRBV19 and J usage is TRBJ1-1; no firm D call. This TCR was sampled from an adult who had recovered from COVID-19. Specimen: peripheral blood, collected after recovery from COVID-19. CDR3 in DNA: TGTGCCAGTAGTCCCTACGGGCTGAACACTGAAGCTTTCTTT. Its translation: CASSPYGLNTEAFF.